The present T cell receptor beta chain was sequenced within a study of cytomegalovirus exposure and HLA in healthy donors. In the study overall: Prior work identified under 130 million unique TCR beta sequences in 150 million to 200 million T cells.

Notes on the study in general: The listing of 160 or so TCR beta chains classed them as cytomegalovirus-associated. Rarity marked most TCR sequences, yet some public TCRs occurred in many donors.

Comments on this clone: Its specificity is not known.

Healthy individuals who donated bone marrow served as the donors. PCR was performed using 60 Vbeta and 13 Jbeta primers. Using immunoSEQ multiplex PCR, the repertoire was profiled, and TCRdb retains in-frame clones only, with some absent. Among 150,000 to 200,000 clones listed, about 86% were seen once. The sample comprised PBMCs. The sequence was obtained from a woman in her thirties in good health and CMV-seronegative.

The DNA for the CDR3 is TGTGCCAGTAGTACCTCACAGGGATCCGGGGAGCTGTTTTTT. Translation gives CASSTSQGSGELFF. V usage is TRBV19 and J usage is TRBJ2-2, with TRBD1 as a possible D gene (6 bases). Trimming took off 4 bases at V and 6 bases at J, with 12 bases between the two ends. Germline values: CDR1 LNHDA, CDR2 SQIVND (reference sequence). This CDR3 contains 14 residues.